The 8 T cell receptor beta chains in this list originate from one sample, sequenced in a study of CD8+ T cells in alopecia areata. Treatment: oral pan-JAK inhibitor, 5-10 mg twice daily. The authors extracted RNA and reverse transcribed it into cDNA as the sequencing template. Clones were sequenced by immunoSEQ multiplex PCR, and TCRdb holds only the in-frame ones, with some missing. The sample lists 200,000 to 250,000 clones; about three fifths were seen once. Here the sequenced sample was CD4+ T cells sorted from blood, taken at week 4, from a patient treated with tofacitinib. These receptors all stem from a human donor with alopecia areata.

This chain connects TRBV9 to TRBJ2-5, with TRBD2 matching 13 bases. CDR1 is SGDLS, CDR2 YYNGEE, per germline. V dropped 4 bases and J dropped 4; count of bases not matched to a gene: 7. The CDR3 length is 16 residues. The CDR3 loop is CASSTTSGGAGETQYF. Here the CDR3 DNA reads TGTGCCAGCAGCACAACTAGCGGGGGGGCTGGAGAGACCCAGTACTTC.

This clone showed up just once. This sequence joins TRBV30 and TRBJ1-5; TRBD1 agrees at 7 bases. This CDR3 has 13 residues. Germline CDR1 GTSNPN, CDR2 SVGIG (reference sequence). J gave up 6 bases and V 1 base, and 3 bases lay outside the gene matches. The chain's CDR3 is CAWSGGDSQPQHF. Written as DNA, the CDR3 is TGTGCCTGGAGTGGCGGGGACAGTCAGCCCCAGCATTTT.

This chain uses TRBV29-1 with TRBJ1-1; the D gene is possibly TRBD1 (5 bases). This CDR3 is built from 15 residues. Germline-derived CDR1 and CDR2 are SQVTM and ANQGSEA. Deletions cut 4 bases from V and 0 bases from J, with 15 bases between. CDR3 in DNA: TGCAGCGTTGTTGGCAGGGCCGTTTTGAACACTGAAGCTTTCTTT. The encoded protein is CSVVGRAVLNTEAFF. Based on the CDR3 plus reference TRBV29-1 and TRBJ1-1, the full variable domain is SAVISQKPSRDICQRGTSLTIQCQVDSQVTMMFWYRQQPGQSLTLIATANQGSEATYESGFVIDKFPISRPNLTFSTLTVSNMSPEDSSIYLCSVVGRAVLNTEAFFGQGTRLTVV.

V gene TRBV5-1 combines with J gene TRBJ1-3; D is unresolved. The CDR3 sequence is 13 residues long. Germline CDR1 is SGHRS and CDR2 is YFSETQ. V gave up 0 bases and J gave up 4 bases, with 5 bases separating them. The chain's CDR3 is CASSLGPGNTIYF. CDR3 bases: TGCGCCAGCAGCTTGGGTCCCGGAAACACCATATATTTT.

The chain carries TRBV5-4 and TRBJ2-4; TRBD2 is a possible D gene (6 bases). The CDR3 covers 17 residues. CDR1 and CDR2 (germline): SGHNT, YYREEE (reference sequence). The ends were cut back, 3 bases at V and 0 bases at J, with 16 bases in the middle. CDR3 coding DNA: TGTGCCAGCAGCTCATTTGACCAGGGACTAGCCAAAAACATTCAGTACTTC. Its translation: CASSSFDQGLAKNIQYF.

This chain uses TRBV2 with TRBJ2-5; D unclear. The CDR3 is 11 residues long. Trimming stripped 8 bases from V and 9 bases from J, with 13 bases between. The V gene's germline CDR1 is SNHLY and CDR2 FYNNEI. Here the CDR3 reads CASGRSWAQYF. As DNA, the CDR3 is TGTGCCAGCGGGCGGTCCTGGGCCCAGTACTTC.

The chain is built from TRBV5-1 and TRBJ2-5; D is unresolved. The CDR3 runs 14 residues. Per the germline V gene, CDR1 is SGHRS and CDR2 is YFSETQ. Trimming removed 0 bases at V and 3 bases at J, with 9 bases between. CDR3 region: CASSLDSTKETQYF. CDR3 nucleotides: TGCGCCAGCAGCTTGGACTCCACTAAAGAGACCCAGTACTTC.

The chain joins TRBV29-1 to TRBJ2-3, with D unresolved. V was shortened by 0 bases and J by 4 bases, with 5 bases between the two germline ends. Germline V gives CDR1 SQVTM, CDR2 ANQGSEA. This CDR3 comprises 12 residues. CDR3: CSVEEGADTQYF. As DNA, the CDR3 is TGCAGCGTTGAAGAGGGCGCAGATACGCAGTATTTT.